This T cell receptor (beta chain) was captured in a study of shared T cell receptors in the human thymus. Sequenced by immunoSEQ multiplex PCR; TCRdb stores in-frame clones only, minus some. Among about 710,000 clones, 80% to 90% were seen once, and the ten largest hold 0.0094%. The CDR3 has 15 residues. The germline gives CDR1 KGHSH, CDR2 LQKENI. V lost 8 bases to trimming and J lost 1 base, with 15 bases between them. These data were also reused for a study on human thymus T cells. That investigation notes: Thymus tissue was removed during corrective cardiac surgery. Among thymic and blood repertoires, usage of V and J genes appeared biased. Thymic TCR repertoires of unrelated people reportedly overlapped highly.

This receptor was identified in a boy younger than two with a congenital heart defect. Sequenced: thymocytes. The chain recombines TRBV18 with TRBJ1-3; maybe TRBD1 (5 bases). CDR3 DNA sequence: TGTGCCAGCCCTTCCGGGACTGAATCTGGAAACACCATATATTTT. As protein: CASPSGTESGNTIYF.